One sample yielded the 20 T cell receptor beta chains listed below, sequenced in a study of cytomegalovirus exposure and HLA in healthy donors. PCR employed 60 Vbeta and 13 Jbeta primers. Using immunoSEQ multiplex PCR, the repertoire was profiled, and TCRdb retains in-frame clones only, with some absent. The sample lists roughly 72,000 clones; roughly 74% were seen once. Sequenced: PBMCs. Receptors were obtained from a human donor in good health.

The chain uses TRBV28 and TRBJ1-6; 8 bases align to TRBD1. CDR3 length: 16 residues. The ends lost 4 bases at V and 4 bases at J; junction bases unmatched: 6. Per germline, CDR1 MDHEN and CDR2 SYDVKM. CDR3 sequence: CASSSGQGAYNSPLHF. DNA of the CDR3: TGTGCCAGCAGTTCTGGACAGGGAGCTTATAATTCACCCCTCCACTTT.

V and J are TRBV2 and TRBJ2-1; D perhaps matches TRBD1 (6 bases). Germline loops: CDR1 SNHLY, CDR2 FYNNEI. With 8 bases removed from V and 0 bases from J, the gap between germline ends came to 11 bases. The CDR3 sequence is 14 residues long. CDR3 region: CASGRGASYNEQFF. CDR3 sequence (DNA): TGTGCCAGCGGCAGGGGAGCCTCCTACAATGAGCAGTTCTTC. Using reference TRBV2 and TRBJ2-1 for the parts outside the CDR3, the full variable domain is EPEVTQTPSHQVTQMGQEVILRCVPISNHLYFYWYRQILGQKVEFLVSFYNNEISEKSEIFDDQFSVERPDGSNFTLKIRSTKLEDSAMYFCASGRGASYNEQFFGPGTRLTVL.

The V gene is TRBV5-1, the J gene TRBJ1-3, with D maybe TRBD1 (6 bases). V was pared by 2 bases and J by 4 bases, with 10 bases between. CDR1 SGHRS and CDR2 YFSETQ come from the germline V gene. The CDR3 contains 14 residues. The CDR3 coding sequence is TGCGCCAGCAGCTTTACAGGGCCAGGAAACACCATATATTTT. This sequence encodes CASSFTGPGNTIYF.

The chain links TRBV10-3 to TRBJ2-3, with 7 bases identical to TRBD2. Germline V lookup: CDR1 ENHRY, CDR2 SYGVKD. The J segment lost 5 bases and the V segment lost 3 bases, leaving 14 bases of the junction unmatched. The CDR3 extends over 17 amino acids. CDR3 sequence (DNA): TGTGCCATCAGTGATTCTAGTAGGGAGGGCATTAGAGATACGCAGTATTTT. Its translation: CAISDSSREGIRDTQYF.

This rearrangement joins TRBV6-5 to TRBJ1-2; D is unclear. CDR1 MNHEY and CDR2 SVGAGI come from the germline V gene. The CDR3 loop spans 14 amino acids. Trimming left V 6 bases short and J 4 bases short, with 15 bases between. CDR3 loop: CASSPLGVFYGYTF. CDR3 DNA sequence: TGTGCCAGCAGCCCCCTGGGCGTTTTCTATGGCTACACCTTC.

The chain joins TRBV10-1 to TRBJ2-2; 9 bases agree with TRBD1. V lost 3 bases and J lost 5; bases outside the gene matches: 7. Germline V gene sequence: CDR1 WNHNN, CDR2 SYGVQD (reference sequence). The CDR3 extends over 16 amino acids. The CDR3 nucleotides are TGCGCCAGCAGTGACCCTAACAGGGGGCGGACCGGGGAGCTGTTTTTT. Translated, it gives CASSDPNRGRTGELFF.

This sequence joins TRBV6-5 and TRBJ2-1, with 11 bases that match TRBD2. This CDR3 has 14 residues. CDR1 and CDR2 from the germline V gene are MNHEY and SVGAGI. V lost 8 bases and J lost 10; bases outside the gene matches: 10. The CDR3: CASFTSGSRGEQFF. In DNA form, the CDR3 reads TGTGCCAGCTTCACTAGCGGGAGTCGAGGGGAGCAGTTCTTC.

The chain joins TRBV5-8 to TRBJ2-1; D may be TRBD1 (6 bases). V lost 0 bases, J lost 0 bases, and 10 bases lay in between. This CDR3 has 16 residues. The germline gives CDR1 SGHTS, CDR2 YDEGEE. The CDR3 protein is CASSLVGASSYNEQFF. The DNA for the CDR3 is TGTGCCAGCAGCTTGGTGGGGGCGAGCTCCTACAATGAGCAGTTCTTC.

The chain links TRBV7-9 to TRBJ2-7, with D perhaps matching TRBD2 (5 bases). This CDR3 region has 14 residues. Trimming removed 5 bases from V and 3 bases from J, with 14 bases in between. In germline, CDR1 is SEHNR, CDR2 FQNEAQ (reference sequence). CDR3 loop: CASSPDSKVYEQYF. For the CDR3, the DNA is TGTGCCAGCAGCCCGGACTCGAAAGTCTACGAGCAGTACTTC.

This clone was observed a single time. The chain couples TRBV5-1 to TRBJ2-7, with TRBD1 identical over 8 bases. The CDR3 has 14 amino acids. From germline, CDR1 is SGHRS and CDR2 YFSETQ. V dropped 2 bases and J dropped 5; count of bases not matched to a gene: 6. The CDR3 loop is CASSFDRGNDEQYF. The CDR3 region has the DNA TGCGCCAGCAGCTTCGACAGGGGAAATGACGAGCAGTACTTC.

The V and J genes are TRBV19 and TRBJ1-1, with D maybe TRBD1 (6 bases). CDR3 length equals 15 residues. With 5 bases removed from V and 5 bases from J, the gap between germline ends came to 18 bases. Germline CDR1 and CDR2: LNHDA and SQIVND (reference sequence). CDR3 loop: CASSPLQGWETEAFF. CDR3 sequence (DNA): TGTGCCAGTAGTCCATTACAGGGATGGGAAACTGAAGCTTTCTTT.

The chain uses TRBV10-2 and TRBJ1-6, with D perhaps matching TRBD1 (6 bases). Deletions cut 6 bases from V and 13 bases from J, with 22 bases between. The germline CDR1 and CDR2 sequences are WSHSY and SAAADI. The CDR3 consists of 15 residues. The DNA for the CDR3 is TGCGCCAGCAGGGACAGTCCAAGTTTGAATTGGCCCCTCCACTTT. This codes for CASRDSPSLNWPLHF.

The V call is TRBV5-6, the J call TRBJ1-4; TRBD1 agrees at 10 bases. Per the germline V gene, CDR1 is SGHDT and CDR2 is YYEEEE. The CDR3 consists of 13 residues. V trimming: 4 bases; J trimming: 9 bases; junction bases outside the gene matches: 3. CDR3 bases: TGTGCCAGCAGCCCGGGACAGGGGAAAAAACTGTTTTTT. Amino acids: CASSPGQGKKLFF.

The DNA for the CDR3 is TGCGCCAGCAGCCCTCAGGGAAGCACAGATACGCAGTATTTT. It is translated as CASSPQGSTDTQYF. The rearrangement joins TRBV10-1 to TRBJ2-3; possibly TRBD1 for D (5 bases). Germline CDR1 and CDR2: WNHNN and SYGVQD (reference sequence). V gave up 6 bases and J gave up 0 bases, with 10 bases separating them. This CDR3 region has 14 residues.

CDR3 in DNA: TGTGCCATCAGTGAGTCGCTAGCAGGGGGCGCGTATGGCTACACCTTC. The encoded protein is CAISESLAGGAYGYTF. This chain connects TRBV10-3 to TRBJ1-2; 8 nucleotides line up with TRBD1. The CDR3 is made up of 16 amino acids. Germline values: CDR1 ENHRY, CDR2 SYGVKD. V lost 0 bases and J lost 5; bases outside the gene matches: 8.

This rearrangement joins TRBV7-8 to TRBJ1-5, with TRBD1 matching over 8 bases. CDR1 SGHVS and CDR2 FQNEAQ come from the germline V gene. The length of the CDR3 is 18 residues. J gave up 0 bases and V 0 bases, and 7 bases lay outside the gene matches. For the CDR3, the DNA is TGTGCCAGCAGCTTAGCGCTGGACAGGGTCTATAGCAATCAGCCCCAGCATTTT. Translated: CASSLALDRVYSNQPQHF.

This clone was seen more than once but under ten times. In nucleotides, the CDR3 is TGTGCCAGCAGCCGAGACAGGTCCTACGAGCAGTACTTC. Its translation is CASSRDRSYEQYF. The rearrangement links TRBV7-2 to TRBJ2-7, with TRBD1 as a possible D gene (6 bases). Germline CDR1 reads SGHTA; CDR2 reads FQGNSA. CDR3 length equals 13 residues. Between the trimmed V and J ends, which lost 5 bases and 1 base, there was a span of 9 bases. Filled out from reference TRBV7-2 and TRBJ2-7, the complete variable domain reads GAGVSQSPSNKVTEKGKDVELRCDPISGHTALYWYRQSLGQGLEFLIYFQGNSAPDKSGLPSDRFSAERTGGSVSTLTIQRTQQEDSAVYLCASSRDRSYEQYFGPGTRLTVT.

This chain joins TRBV7-8 and TRBJ2-7; 12 bases map to TRBD2. Germline CDR1 SGHVS, CDR2 FQNEAQ. The CDR3 covers 16 residues. Trimming removed 6 bases from V and 1 base from J; junction bases left unmatched: 7. The CDR3 nucleotides read TGTGCCAGCAGAAGGACTAGCGGGGATTCTTCCTACGAGCAGTACTTC. Protein product: CASRRTSGDSSYEQYF.

This chain links TRBV30 with TRBJ2-5; 7 nucleotides match TRBD2. With 1 base clipped from V and 5 bases from J, the junction kept 7 bases outside the gene matches. CDR1 is GTSNPN, CDR2 SVGIG, per germline (reference sequence). This CDR3 spans 14 amino acids. The CDR3 DNA sequence: TGTGCCTGGAGTGGAGCTAGCGGCTGGGAGACCCAGTACTTC. This codes for CAWSGASGWETQYF.

This clone has only one observation. The chain recombines TRBV5-8 with TRBJ1-5, with 9 bases lining up with TRBD1. CDR3 length: 15 residues. Germline V gene lookup returns CDR1 SGHTS and CDR2 YDEGEE. V lost 0 bases to trimming and J lost 7 bases; unmatched junction nucleotides: 5. This CDR3 reads CASSLDTGGGQPQHF. The CDR3 nucleotides read TGTGCCAGCAGCTTGGATACAGGGGGCGGACAGCCCCAGCATTTT.